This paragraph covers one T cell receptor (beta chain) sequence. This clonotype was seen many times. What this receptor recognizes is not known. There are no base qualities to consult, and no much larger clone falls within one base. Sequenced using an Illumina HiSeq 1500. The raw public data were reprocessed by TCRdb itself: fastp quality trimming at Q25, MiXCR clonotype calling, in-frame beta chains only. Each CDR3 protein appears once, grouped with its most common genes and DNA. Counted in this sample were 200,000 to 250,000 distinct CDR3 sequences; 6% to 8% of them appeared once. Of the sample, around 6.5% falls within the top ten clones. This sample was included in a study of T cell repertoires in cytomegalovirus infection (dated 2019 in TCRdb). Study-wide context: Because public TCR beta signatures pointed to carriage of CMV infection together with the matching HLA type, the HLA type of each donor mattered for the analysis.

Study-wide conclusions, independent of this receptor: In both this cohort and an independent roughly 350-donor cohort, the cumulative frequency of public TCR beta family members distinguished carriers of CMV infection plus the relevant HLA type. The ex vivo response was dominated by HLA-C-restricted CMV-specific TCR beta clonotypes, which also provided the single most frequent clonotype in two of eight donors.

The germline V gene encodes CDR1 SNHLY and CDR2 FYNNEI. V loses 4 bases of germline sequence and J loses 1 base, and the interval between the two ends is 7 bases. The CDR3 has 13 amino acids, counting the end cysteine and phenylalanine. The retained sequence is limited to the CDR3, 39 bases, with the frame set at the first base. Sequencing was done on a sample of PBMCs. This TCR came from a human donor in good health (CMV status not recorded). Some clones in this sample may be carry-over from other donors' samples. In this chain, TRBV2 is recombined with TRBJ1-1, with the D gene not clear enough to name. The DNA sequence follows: TGTGCCAGCAGTGTGCAGCAGAACACTGAAGCTTTCTTT. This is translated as CASSVQQNTEAFF.